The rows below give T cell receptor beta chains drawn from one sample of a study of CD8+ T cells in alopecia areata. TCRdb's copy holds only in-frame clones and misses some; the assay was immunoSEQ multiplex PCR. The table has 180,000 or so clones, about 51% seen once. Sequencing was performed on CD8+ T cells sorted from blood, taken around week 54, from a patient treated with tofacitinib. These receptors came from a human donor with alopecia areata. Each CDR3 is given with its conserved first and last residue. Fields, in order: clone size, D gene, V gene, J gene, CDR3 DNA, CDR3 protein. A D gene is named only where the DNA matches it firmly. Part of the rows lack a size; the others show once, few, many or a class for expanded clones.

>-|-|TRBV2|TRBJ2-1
TGTGCCAGCCGGGACAATGAGCAGTTCTTC
CASRDNEQFF
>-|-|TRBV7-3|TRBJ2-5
TGTGCCAGCAGCCCCCCGAGAGGGGGGGTTGAGACCCAGTACTTC
CASSPPRGGVETQYF
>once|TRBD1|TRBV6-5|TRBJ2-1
TGTGCCAGCAGTCGACAGGGGGGGGCCTACAATGAGCAGTTCTTC
CASSRQGGAYNEQFF
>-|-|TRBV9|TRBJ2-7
TGTGCCAGCAGCGTAGGAGGGGGGGCCTACGAGCAGTACTTC
CASSVGGGAYEQYF
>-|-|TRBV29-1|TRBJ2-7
TGCAGCGTTGACGAAGGGACACAAGAGCAGTACTTC
CSVDEGTQEQYF
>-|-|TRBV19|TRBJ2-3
TGTGCCAGTAGTAGCCCCCCCTGGACAGAAAGCACAGATACGCAGTATTTT
CASSSPPWTESTDTQYF
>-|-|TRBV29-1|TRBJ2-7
TGCAGCGTTGTGGGACAAAACTACGAGCAGTACTTC
CSVVGQNYEQYF
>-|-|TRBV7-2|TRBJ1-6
TGTGCCAGCAGCTCCGAGCCTACGGGGGGATCACCCCTCCACTTT
CASSSEPTGGSPLHF
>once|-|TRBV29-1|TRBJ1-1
TGCAGCGTTGAGAGGGAGGTGAACACTGAAGCTTTCTTT
CSVEREVNTEAFF
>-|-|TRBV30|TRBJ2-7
TGTGCCTGGAGTGTCAGGGCTAGTACTAACTACGAGCAGTACTTC
CAWSVRASTNYEQYF
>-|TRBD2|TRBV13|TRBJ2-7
TGTGCCAGCAGCCTCGGACTAGCGGGGGAGGTTGAGCAGTACTTC
CASSLGLAGEVEQYF
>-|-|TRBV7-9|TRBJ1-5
TGTGCCAGCAGCTTAGCGGATTACGGCCAGCCCCAGCATTTT
CASSLADYGQPQHF
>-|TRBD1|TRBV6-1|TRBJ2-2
TGTGCCAGCAGCCTCCCCAGGACAGGGGGCGAGGAGCTGTTTTTT
CASSLPRTGGEELFF
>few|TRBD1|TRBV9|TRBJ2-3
TGTGCCAGCAGGCTGACAGGGGGCCTTACAGATACGCAGTATTTT
CASRLTGGLTDTQYF
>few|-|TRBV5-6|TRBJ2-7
TGTGCCAGCAGCTTGACAGAGGAGCAGTACTTC
CASSLTEEQYF
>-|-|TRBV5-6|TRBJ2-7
TGTGCCAGCATGACAGAGCTCGGCGAGCAGTACTTC
CASMTELGEQYF
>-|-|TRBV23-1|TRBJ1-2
TGCGCCAGCAGTCAACTAAAACCGGGACATGCCTATGGCTACACCTTC
CASSQLKPGHAYGYTF
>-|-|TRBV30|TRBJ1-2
TGTGCCTGGAGTAAGGCGAACTATGGCTACACCTTC
CAWSKANYGYTF
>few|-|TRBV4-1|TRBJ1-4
TGCGCCAGCAGCCTTCCGGGATCCGGGGAGGAAAAACTGTTTTTT
CASSLPGSGEEKLFF
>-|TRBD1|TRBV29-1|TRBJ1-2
TGCAGCGTTGGTCCATCTGGGACAGGGTTCCTAGTAAACGGCTACACCTTC
CSVGPSGTGFLVNGYTF
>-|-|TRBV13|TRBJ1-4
TGTGCCAGCAGCTTACGGGAATCGGGTGAAAAACTGTTTTTT
CASSLRESGEKLFF
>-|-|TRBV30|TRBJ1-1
TGTGCCTGGAGTGTTGTGGGGGGCACTGAAGCTTTCTTT
CAWSVVGGTEAFF
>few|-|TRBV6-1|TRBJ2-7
TGTGCCAGCATTGGGCAAAGGACCGAGCAGTACTTC
CASIGQRTEQYF
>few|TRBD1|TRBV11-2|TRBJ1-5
TGTGCCAGCAGCTTAGGGGCAGGGGGTGTTCAGCCCCAGCATTTT
CASSLGAGGVQPQHF
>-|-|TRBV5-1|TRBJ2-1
TGCGCCAGCAGCTTGGGCGTTGGTGAGCAGTTCTTC
CASSLGVGEQFF
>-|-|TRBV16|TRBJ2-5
TGTGCCAGCAGCCAAGGGCAGCAACAAGAGACCCAGTACTTC
CASSQGQQQETQYF
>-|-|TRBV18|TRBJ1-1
TGTGCCAGCTCACCACCGGTCAGGAACACTGAAGCTTTCTTT
CASSPPVRNTEAFF
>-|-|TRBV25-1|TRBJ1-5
TGTGCCAGCAGTGAATATCAGGGTGATCAGCCCCAGCATTTT
CASSEYQGDQPQHF
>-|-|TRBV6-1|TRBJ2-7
TGTGCCAGCAGTGTAGGGGACACCACCTACGAGCAGTACTTC
CASSVGDTTYEQYF
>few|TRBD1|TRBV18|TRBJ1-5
TGTGCCAGCTCACTGGACAGGCCCCAGCCCCAGCATTTT
CASSLDRPQPQHF
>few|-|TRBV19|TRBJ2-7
TGTGCCAGTCAACGGAAGGCCGCCCCCTACGAGCAGTACTTC
CASQRKAAPYEQYF
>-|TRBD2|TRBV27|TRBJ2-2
TGTGCCAGCAGTCCCGGGGGGTCCGGGGAGCTGTTTTTT
CASSPGGSGELFF
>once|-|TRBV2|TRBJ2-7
TGTGCCAGCAGTGAAATCCAATACGAGCAGTACTTC
CASSEIQYEQYF
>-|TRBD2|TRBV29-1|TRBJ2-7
TGCAGCGTTGAGCGGGGGGGCTACGAGCAGTACTTC
CSVERGGYEQYF
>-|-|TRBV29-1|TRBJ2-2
TGCAGCGTTCTATCCGGGGCCGGGGAGCTGTTTTTT
CSVLSGAGELFF
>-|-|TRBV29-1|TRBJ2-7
TGCAGCGTTTCGGACAGTAGGGAGCAGTACTTC
CSVSDSREQYF
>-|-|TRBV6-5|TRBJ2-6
TGTGCCAGCGGTGCTGGGGCCAACGTCCTGACTTTC
CASGAGANVLTF
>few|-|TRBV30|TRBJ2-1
TGTGCCTGGAGTGAAGGGATAAGCTCCTACAATGAGCAGTTCTTC
CAWSEGISSYNEQFF
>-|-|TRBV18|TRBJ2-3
TGTGCCAGCTCACCTACATACCGTAACGGGTATACGCAGTATTTT
CASSPTYRNGYTQYF
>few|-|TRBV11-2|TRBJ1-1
TGTGCCAGCAGCTTAGAGGAGGCTGAAGCTTTCTTT
CASSLEEAEAFF
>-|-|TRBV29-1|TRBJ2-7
TGCAGCGTTGAAGATCTCGAGGATGGAGAGCAGTACTTC
CSVEDLEDGEQYF
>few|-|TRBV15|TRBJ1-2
TGTGCCACCAGCCTTAGCAGCCAAAGCTACACCTTC
CATSLSSQSYTF
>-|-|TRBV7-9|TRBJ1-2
TGTGCCAGCAGCTTAGGGAGCGGCTACACCTTC
CASSLGSGYTF
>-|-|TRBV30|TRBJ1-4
TGTGCCTGGAGTGTACGATCGGGAGTTGCAACTAATGAAAAACTGTTTTTT
CAWSVRSGVATNEKLFF